The 32 T cell receptor beta chains listed next were all sequenced from one sample in a study of T cell responses to AZD1222 COVID-19 vaccine. The assay was immunoSEQ multiplex PCR, and TCRdb's table has in-frame clones only and misses some. The profile shows more than 120,000 clones, roughly 90% of them singletons. Source: peripheral blood, taken 28 days after the second AZD1222 dose. These receptor sequences come from an adult who received the AZD1222 COVID-19 vaccine.

The V and J genes are TRBV14 and TRBJ2-7, with TRBD1 identical over 9 bases. The CDR3 is 15 residues long. The ends lost 6 bases at V and 3 bases at J; junction bases unmatched: 9. Germline-derived CDR1 and CDR2 are SGHDN and FVKESK. CDR3 region: CASSPWGQGLYEQYV. For the CDR3, the DNA is TGTGCCAGCAGTCCCTGGGGACAGGGTCTCTACGAGCAGTACGTC.

This sequence joins TRBV25-1 and TRBJ1-1, with a weak D call TRBD1 (5 bases). The germline V gene has CDR1 MGHDK and CDR2 SYGVNS. CDR3 length: 15 residues. The germline V and J ends were trimmed by 3 bases and 11 bases, with 22 bases remaining between them. The CDR3 bases are TGTGCCAGCAGTGAGTCTCCCCCGTTGAGGGGCACGGCTTTCTTT. Translated: CASSESPPLRGTAFF.

This clone was found once. The chain employs TRBV5-1 and TRBJ1-1, with TRBD1 matching 7 bases. Germline CDR1 SGHRS, CDR2 YFSETQ. The CDR3 contains 15 residues. Unmatched junction bases numbered 7, after V lost 0 bases and J lost 5 bases. The CDR3 coding sequence is TGCGCCAGCAGCTTGGGGCAGGGGGTTGGGACTGAAGCTTTCTTT. This translates into CASSLGQGVGTEAFF.

The V and J genes are TRBV30 and TRBJ1-5, with a possible D match to TRBD1 (5 bases). Germline CDR1 reads GTSNPN; CDR2 reads SVGIG (reference sequence). The CDR3 runs to 14 residues. V lost 3 bases to trimming and J lost 6 bases, with 15 bases between them. CDR3 residues: CAWRPHGGSQPQHF. CDR3 in DNA: TGTGCCTGGAGACCCCACGGGGGGAGTCAGCCCCAGCATTTT. Drawing the rest from reference TRBV30 and TRBJ1-5, the complete variable domain is SQTIHQWPATLVQPVGSPLSLECTVEGTSNPNLYWYRQAAGRGLQLLFYSVGIGQISSEVPQNLSASRPQDRQFILSSKKLLLSDSGFYLCAWRPHGGSQPQHFGDGTRLSIL.

The CDR3 sequence: CASSYPGGANTGELFF. CDR3 bases: TGTGCCAGCAGCTACCCCGGGGGAGCGAACACCGGGGAGCTGTTTTTT. The V gene is TRBV9, the J gene TRBJ2-2, with D maybe TRBD2 (6 bases). Germline loops: CDR1 SGDLS, CDR2 YYNGEE. The length of the CDR3 is 16 residues. V lost 4 bases and J lost 0, with 13 bases in between.

The chain is built from TRBV10-3 and TRBJ2-6; possible D gene TRBD1, 5 bases. The CDR3 loop spans 18 amino acids. Per the germline V gene, CDR1 is ENHRY and CDR2 is SYGVKD. V was shortened by 6 bases and J by 2 bases, with 20 bases between the two germline ends. The CDR3 loop is CAIRGRPSRRAGANVLTF. The CDR3 bases are TGTGCCATCAGAGGCAGGCCCTCCCGCAGGGCTGGGGCCAACGTCCTGACTTTC.

This sequence joins TRBV5-1 and TRBJ2-1; D is uncertain. The germline V and J ends were trimmed by 4 bases and 0 bases, with 14 bases remaining between them. This CDR3 contains 16 residues. CDR1 is SGHRS, CDR2 YFSETQ, per germline. The CDR3 nucleotides are TGCGCCAGCAGCGTGGGCCTTATGAGCTCCTACAATGAGCAGTTCTTC. Its translation is CASSVGLMSSYNEQFF. Full variable domain (rest looked up from reference TRBV5-1 and TRBJ2-1): KAGVTQTPRYLIKTRGQQVTLSCSPISGHRSVSWYQQTPGQGLQFLFEYFSETQRNKGNFPGRFSGRQFSNSRSEMNVSTLELGDSALYLCASSVGLMSSYNEQFFGPGTRLTVL.

J is TRBJ1-3 and V is TRBV9; tentatively, D is TRBD1 (5 bases). Trimming stripped 2 bases from V and 4 bases from J, with 10 bases between. The germline V gene has CDR1 SGDLS and CDR2 YYNGEE. This CDR3 is built from 14 residues. In DNA form, the CDR3 reads TGTGCCAGCAGCGTTCAGGGAGGAGGAAACACCATATATTTT. Its protein is CASSVQGGGNTIYF.

The chain has TRBV15 and TRBJ2-2; D is possibly TRBD1 (5 bases). The CDR3 is 15 amino acids. The germline CDR1 and CDR2 sequences are LNHNV and YYDKDF (reference sequence). Trimming removed 2 bases from V and 3 bases from J, with 10 bases in between. CDR3 bases: TGTGCCACCAGCAGACAGGGTCGGGACACCGGGGAGCTGTTTTTT. This codes for CATSRQGRDTGELFF.

This chain uses TRBV28 with TRBJ1-1, with D unresolved. V was shortened by 2 bases and J by 5 bases, with 9 bases between the two germline ends. The germline V gene encodes CDR1 MDHEN and CDR2 SYDVKM. The CDR3 loop spans 13 amino acids. The CDR3 DNA sequence: TGTGCCAGCAGTTTAAGCCGGACGACTGAAGCTTTCTTT. It is translated as CASSLSRTTEAFF. Combining the CDR3 with reference TRBV28 and TRBJ1-1 gives the whole variable domain DVKVTQSSRYLVKRTGEKVFLECVQDMDHENMFWYRQDPGLGLRLIYFSYDVKMKEKGDIPEGYSVSREKKERFSLILESASTNQTSMYLCASSLSRTTEAFFGQGTRLTVV.

The V gene is TRBV28, the J gene TRBJ2-5; D possibly matches TRBD1 or TRBD2 (6 bases each). The CDR3 length is 14 residues. Trimming pared 3 bases from V and 6 bases from J, leaving 14 bases between. The germline V gene has CDR1 MDHEN and CDR2 SYDVKM. The CDR3 bases are TGTGCCAGCAGTTTCGGGGGCGCAGGCAAGACCCAGTACTTC. Translation gives CASSFGGAGKTQYF.

For the CDR3, the DNA is TGTGCCAGTGGCTACAGGGAAAACATTCAGTACTTC. Translating gives CASGYRENIQYF. The chain carries TRBV19 and TRBJ2-4; tentatively, D is TRBD1 (6 bases). Germline lookup yields CDR1 LNHDA and CDR2 SQIVND (reference sequence). Trimming shortened V by 8 bases and J by 5 bases, and 10 bases separated the two germline ends. CDR3 length equals 12 residues.

V is TRBV29-1 and J is TRBJ2-6; a possible D gene is TRBD1 (6 bases). V was cut by 5 bases and J by 2 bases, with 10 bases left in between. CDR3 size: 14 residues. Germline CDR1 is SQVTM and CDR2 is ANQGSEA. The DNA of the CDR3 is TGCAGCGTTACACAGGGTGCTGGGGCCAACGTCCTGACTTTC. Encoded protein: CSVTQGAGANVLTF.

In its sample, this clone was seen a few times. The rearrangement joins TRBV24-1 to TRBJ2-6; D is ambiguous. V was clipped by 0 bases and J by 0 bases, with 17 bases between them. Germline-derived CDR1 and CDR2 are KGHDR and SFDVKD. The CDR3 consists of 20 residues. The CDR3 loop is CATSDLHPIRTSSGANVLTF. CDR3 coding DNA: TGTGCCACCAGTGATTTGCACCCCATCCGAACGTCCTCTGGGGCCAACGTCCTGACTTTC.

The V and J genes are TRBV7-9 and TRBJ2-3; 7 nucleotides match TRBD2. The germline V gene has CDR1 SEHNR and CDR2 FQNEAQ (reference sequence). After removal of 4 bases from V and 1 base from J, the junction contained 5 bases not matched to a gene. The CDR3 contains 15 residues. The CDR3 loop is CASSSNGRGTDTQYF. DNA of the CDR3: TGTGCCAGCAGCTCCAATGGGAGGGGCACAGATACGCAGTATTTT.

The chain combines TRBV29-1 with TRBJ1-3; TRBD1 aligns across 7 bases. The CDR3 extends over 13 amino acids. The V segment lost 5 bases and the J segment 0 bases; nucleotides outside the gene matches: 1. Germline lookup yields CDR1 SQVTM and CDR2 ANQGSEA. CDR3 sequence (DNA): TGCAGCGTTCGGGACAGCTCTGGAAACACCATATATTTT. Amino acid sequence: CSVRDSSGNTIYF. The variable domain in full, with the rest retrieved from reference TRBV29-1 and TRBJ1-3, is SAVISQKPSRDICQRGTSLTIQCQVDSQVTMMFWYRQQPGQSLTLIATANQGSEATYESGFVIDKFPISRPNLTFSTLTVSNMSPEDSSIYLCSVRDSSGNTIYFGEGSWLTVV.

The V and J genes are TRBV28 and TRBJ2-7, with unresolved D. Germline loops: CDR1 MDHEN, CDR2 SYDVKM. The CDR3 covers 14 residues. Trimming removed 1 base from V and 0 bases from J, with 7 bases in between. CDR3 in amino acids: CASSLSVSSYEQYV. Written as DNA, the CDR3 is TGTGCCAGCAGTTTATCCGTCAGCTCCTACGAGCAGTACGTC.

This clone was counted between two and nine times. The chain has TRBV11-2 and TRBJ2-1; 7 bases fit TRBD2. The CDR3 totals 15 residues. Germline CDR1 and CDR2: SGHAT and FQNNGV. V was pared by 1 base and J by 9 bases, with 9 bases of the junction left unmatched. The CDR3 loop reads CASSLVGGLQSEQFF. The CDR3 coding sequence is TGTGCCAGCAGCTTAGTTGGGGGACTACAGAGTGAGCAGTTCTTC.

The genes are TRBV7-3 and TRBJ2-1; possibly TRBD2 for D (5 bases). The V gene's germline CDR1 is SGHTA and CDR2 FQGTGA. The CDR3 is 13 amino acids. Trimming pared 5 bases from V and 7 bases from J, leaving 12 bases between. The DNA of the CDR3 is TGTGCCAGCAGCCTACCGACTATGAATGAGCAGTTCTTC. Translated, it gives CASSLPTMNEQFF.

The genes are TRBV19 and TRBJ2-2; 8 nucleotides line up with TRBD1. This CDR3 has 15 amino acids. Germline values: CDR1 LNHDA, CDR2 SQIVND (reference sequence). Trimming at V came to 5 bases and at J to 2 bases, leaving 4 bases not matched to a gene. The CDR3 DNA reads as TGTGCCAGTAGTCCACAGGGGGGTAACACCGGGGAGCTGTTTTTT. It is translated as CASSPQGGNTGELFF.

This chain uses TRBV4-3 with TRBJ2-2; a possible D gene is TRBD1 (6 bases). Germline CDR1 LGHNA, CDR2 YSLEER. The CDR3 has 18 amino acids. V was cut by 2 bases and J by 0 bases, with 16 bases left in between. The CDR3 bases are TGCGCCAGCAGCCAATTGCCGCAGGGGTCCTCGAACACCGGGGAGCTGTTTTTT. It translates to CASSQLPQGSSNTGELFF.

The chain employs TRBV13 and TRBJ2-2; no clear D gene. Trimming stripped 1 base from V and 3 bases from J, with 0 bases between. Germline CDR1 reads PRHDT; CDR2 reads FYEKMQ (reference sequence). This CDR3 has 12 amino acids. In DNA, the CDR3 is TGTGCCAGCAGCTTAGACACCGGGGAGCTGTTTTTT. Protein: CASSLDTGELFF.

This rearrangement joins TRBV24-1 to TRBJ2-3; D remains ambiguous. The germline V gene encodes CDR1 KGHDR and CDR2 SFDVKD. The CDR3 consists of 14 residues. V lost 4 bases and J lost 0, with 7 bases in between. The CDR3 loop is CATSDQPSTDTQYF. In nucleotides, the CDR3 is TGTGCCACCAGTGACCAGCCTAGCACAGATACGCAGTATTTT.

The gene calls are TRBV28 and TRBJ1-2; D gene uncertain. Looked up from germline, CDR1 is MDHEN and CDR2 is SYDVKM. The CDR3 is 13 amino acids. The V end lost 4 bases, the J end lost 11 bases, and 17 bases lay between the germline ends. The CDR3 nucleotides read TGTGCCAGCAGTTCCCCACTGGGTATGTTTTACACCTTC. Translating it yields CASSSPLGMFYTF.

This sequence joins TRBV6-6 and TRBJ1-4; TRBD1 might be the D (5 bases). V was pared by 8 bases and J by 7 bases, with 8 bases between. The CDR3 consists of 11 residues. The V gene's germline CDR1 is MNHNY and CDR2 SVGAGI (reference sequence). The CDR3 DNA is TGTGCCAGCCTCGGGGGTGAAAAACTGTTTTTT. Translating gives CASLGGEKLFF.

This chain uses TRBV13 with TRBJ2-7; 11 nucleotides align to TRBD2. The germline V gene encodes CDR1 PRHDT and CDR2 FYEKMQ (reference sequence). The V and J ends lost 5 bases and 0 bases, in that order; junction bases with no gene match: 6. This CDR3 spans 16 amino acids. CDR3 sequence reads: CASSPSTSGSSYEQYF. The CDR3 DNA sequence: TGTGCCAGCAGCCCATCAACTAGCGGGAGCTCCTACGAGCAGTACTTC.

V and J are TRBV6-1 and TRBJ2-7; 10 nucleotides agree with TRBD2. V lost 3 bases, J lost 4 bases, and 6 bases stayed unmatched. Germline values: CDR1 MNHNS, CDR2 SASEGT. This CDR3 region has 15 residues. The CDR3: CASSDMGLAMYEQYV. Here the CDR3 DNA reads TGTGCCAGCAGTGACATGGGACTAGCGATGTACGAGCAGTACGTC.

This clone appeared once. The V and J genes are TRBV7-9 and TRBJ2-3; D gene ambiguous. Per the germline V gene, CDR1 is SEHNR and CDR2 is FQNEAQ (reference sequence). Trimming pared 5 bases from V and 2 bases from J, leaving 17 bases between. This CDR3 contains 16 residues. The chain's CDR3 is CASSKLTPSPTDTQYF. CDR3 DNA sequence: TGTGCCAGCAGCAAGCTGACACCGAGCCCCACAGATACGCAGTATTTT.

The sample holds one count of this clone. The genes are TRBV6-5 and TRBJ1-2; possible D gene TRBD1, 5 bases. Trimming removed 10 bases at V and 0 bases at J, with 15 bases between. Germline-derived CDR1 and CDR2 are MNHEY and SVGAGI. The CDR3 sequence is 14 residues long. The chain's CDR3 is CATRGVPANYGYTF. The CDR3 nucleotides read TGTGCCACCCGGGGGGTTCCAGCTAACTATGGCTACACCTTC.

The rearrangement links TRBV28 to TRBJ2-5; D might be TRBD2 (6 bases). Germline-derived CDR1 and CDR2 are MDHEN and SYDVKM. Trimming pared 10 bases from V and 1 base from J, leaving 13 bases between. This CDR3 has 13 residues. The CDR3 region has the DNA TGTGCCACCGCGGGGTCTTTCCAAGAGACCCAGTACTTC. This gives the protein CATAGSFQETQYF. The full variable domain, in which reference TRBV28 and TRBJ2-5 provide the parts outside the CDR3, is DVKVTQSSRYLVKRTGEKVFLECVQDMDHENMFWYRQDPGLGLRLIYFSYDVKMKEKGDIPEGYSVSREKKERFSLILESASTNQTSMYLCATAGSFQETQYFGPGTRLLVL.

The chain employs TRBV28 and TRBJ1-2; 8 bases are a match to TRBD1. J was trimmed by 5 bases and V by 6 bases; bases with no gene match: 8. The CDR3 is made up of 14 amino acids. Germline CDR1 is MDHEN and CDR2 is SYDVKM. As DNA, the CDR3 is TGTGCCAGCAGCCCCGGAGGGACAGGTTATGGCTACACCTTC. Protein: CASSPGGTGYGYTF.

The J gene is TRBJ1-3, the V gene TRBV10-3, with 7 bases identical to TRBD1. The CDR3 runs to 17 residues. Unmatched junction bases numbered 8, after V lost 3 bases and J lost 0 bases. Germline assignment: CDR1 ENHRY and CDR2 SYGVKD. The CDR3 DNA reads TGTGCCATCAGTGACCCCGGGACAGCAACCTCTGGAAACACCATATATTTT. The encoded protein is CAISDPGTATSGNTIYF.